Shown below are 9 T cell receptor beta chains from a single sample sequenced in a study of patients and donors after allogeneic stem cell transplantation. Each CDR3 protein gets one entry after TCRdb re-called the RT-PCR reads with MiXCR. This sample carries roughly 230,000 distinct CDR3 sequences, around an eighth of them seen once, and the ten largest clones take around a tenth. The material sequenced was blood, either unsorted or a sorted T cell fraction (not recorded which). The receptor set was obtained from a human donor who was either an allogeneic HSCT recipient or a stem cell or donor lymphocyte infusion donor (not recorded which). It is not recorded whose cells these are; they may come from a transplant donor.

This clonotype has ten or more counts. The chain employs TRBV12-3 or TRBV12-4 and TRBJ2-3, with TRBD2 matching over 10 bases. This CDR3 is 17 amino acids long. The V segment lost 0 bases and the J segment 4 bases; nucleotides outside the gene matches: 7. The CDR3 coding sequence is TGTGCCAGCAGTTTAGCTAGCGGGAGGCGTTGGGCAGATACGCAGTATTTT. It encodes CASSLASGRRWADTQYF.

This clonotype was counted many times. V usage is TRBV5-1 and J usage is TRBJ2-7; perhaps D is TRBD1 or TRBD2 (6 bases each). Trimming shortened V by 2 bases and J by 7 bases, and 10 bases separated the two germline ends. Germline V gene data show CDR1 as SGHRS and CDR2 as YFSETQ. CDR3 length: 12 residues. CDR3 amino acids: CASSFGGGEQYF. In nucleotides, the CDR3 is TGCGCCAGCAGCTTCGGAGGGGGAGAGCAGTACTTC.

The rearrangement joins TRBV15 to TRBJ2-1; D is perhaps TRBD2 (5 bases). The CDR3 spans 15 residues. The V and J ends lost 0 bases and 4 bases respectively, with 10 bases between them. CDR1 LNHNV and CDR2 YYDKDF come from the germline V gene (reference sequence). This CDR3 is CATSRDHSGYNEQFF. As DNA, the CDR3 is TGTGCCACCAGCAGAGATCACAGCGGTTACAATGAGCAGTTCTTC.

This clonotype has a handful of counts. This sequence joins TRBV5-1 and TRBJ1-2, with D possibly TRBD1 on 5 matching bases. The germline V gene encodes CDR1 SGHRS and CDR2 YFSETQ. The CDR3 length is 15 residues. Deletions cut 0 bases from V and 5 bases from J, with 14 bases between. CDR3 nucleotide sequence: TGCGCCAGCAGCTTGGATGTAGACAGTCCTTATGGCTACACCTTC. Its translation is CASSLDVDSPYGYTF.

This clonotype was seen at least ten times. The chain joins TRBV20-1 to TRBJ2-7, with a tentative D call TRBD1 (5 bases). CDR3 length equals 13 residues. Germline-derived CDR1 and CDR2 are DFQATT and SNEGSKA (reference sequence). The V end lost 1 base, the J end lost 2 bases, and 9 bases lay between the germline ends. The CDR3 here is CSARVSTAYEQYF. CDR3 coding DNA: TGCAGTGCTAGAGTTTCGACAGCCTACGAGCAGTACTTC.

This clonotype was seen a few times. The gene calls are TRBV20-1 and TRBJ2-1; D is unclear. V was trimmed by 4 bases and J by 6 bases, leaving 19 bases between them. Germline V gene lookup returns CDR1 DFQATT and CDR2 SNEGSKA (reference sequence). The CDR3 is made up of 15 amino acids. The CDR3 sequence is CSATDAQARFNEQFF. The CDR3 bases are TGCAGTGCTACGGACGCGCAAGCTAGATTCAATGAGCAGTTCTTC.

This chain links TRBV5-4 with TRBJ1-1; perhaps TRBD1 as D (6 bases). V gave up 3 bases and J gave up 1 base, with 10 bases separating them. Germline CDR1 SGHNT, CDR2 YYREEE (reference sequence). The CDR3 runs to 14 residues. The DNA for the CDR3 is TGTGCCAGCAGCTCCCCACAGGGGAACACTGAAGCTTTCTTT. Translated: CASSSPQGNTEAFF.

The rearrangement links TRBV6-2 or TRBV6-3 to TRBJ1-5; D gene ambiguous. Germline-derived CDR1 and CDR2 are MNHEY and SVGEGT. The V end lost 4 bases, the J end lost 11 bases, and 9 bases lay between the germline ends. The CDR3 has 11 amino acids. CDR3 nucleotide sequence: TGTGCCAGCAGTTCCGGACGTACCCAGCATTTT. Amino acid sequence: CASSSGRTQHF.

The chain recombines TRBV5-1 with TRBJ2-7, with D tentatively TRBD2 (5 bases). Germline V gene sequence: CDR1 SGHRS, CDR2 YFSETQ. Trimming cost V 4 bases and J 2 bases, with 13 bases left between them. CDR3 length: 14 amino acids. The CDR3 region has the DNA TGCGCCAGCAGCGCCCATTCCGGGGCCTACGAGCAGTACTTC. This gives the protein CASSAHSGAYEQYF.